These T cell receptor beta chains were read from a single sample in a study of CD8 T cells in Susac syndrome. TCRdb re-called the immunoSEQ multiplex PCR reads through MiXCR, storing one row per CDR3 protein. Among approximately 210,000 distinct CDR3 sequences, about 95% were seen once, and the ten largest hold 0.075% to 0.095%. The sequencing sample was made of CD4+ T cells from PBMCs. These receptors all come from a human donor with multiple sclerosis. Each CDR3 is given with its conserved first and last residue. Fields, in order: D gene, clone size, J gene, V gene, CDR3 protein, CDR3 DNA. The D gene is left open where the match is weak. Size is omitted from some rows. Given values are once, few, many or a class for expanded clones.

-	few	TRBJ2-5	TRBV20-1	CSARGLGETQYF	TGCAGTGCTAGAGGGTTAGGGGAGACCCAGTACTTC
-	-	TRBJ2-3	TRBV5-1	CASSLGDHTDTQYF	TGCGCCAGCAGCTTGGGGGACCACACAGATACGCAGTATTTT
-	-	TRBJ2-7	TRBV20-1	CSASSGTREQYF	TGCAGTGCTAGCTCCGGGACAAGAGAGCAGTACTTC
-	-	TRBJ1-2	TRBV12-3/TRBV12-4	CASSLQSGSQRGYTF	TGTGCCAGCAGTTTACAGTCGGGATCCCAGCGTGGCTACACCTTC
TRBD1	-	TRBJ2-7	TRBV7-9	CASSPMVGTGPYEQYF	TGTGCCAGCAGCCCTATGGTTGGGACAGGGCCCTACGAGCAGTACTTC
TRBD2	-	TRBJ2-3	TRBV4-1	CASSQPERGTDTQYF	TGCGCCAGCAGCCAACCTGAGCGGGGTACAGATACGCAGTATTTT
-	-	TRBJ1-5	TRBV21-1	CASSARGQGYQPQHF	TGTGCCAGCAGCGCACGGGGGCAAGGCTATCAGCCCCAGCATTTT
-	-	TRBJ2-7	TRBV11-1	CASSLFRRGEEQYF	TGTGCCAGCAGCTTATTTCGCAGGGGCGAAGAGCAGTACTTC
-	-	TRBJ1-5	TRBV20-1	CSALGEGQPQHF	TGCAGTGCTTTGGGGGAAGGTCAGCCCCAGCATTTT
TRBD2	-	TRBJ2-7	TRBV20-1	CSAYSTSGSHEQYF	TGCAGTGCTTACTCGACTAGCGGGAGCCACGAGCAGTACTTC
-	-	TRBJ1-5	TRBV20-1	CSASPQSGSNQPQHF	TGCAGTGCAAGCCCTCAATCAGGGAGCAATCAGCCCCAGCATTTT
-	-	TRBJ2-5	TRBV20-1	CSARDSSKRETQYF	TGCAGTGCTAGAGATTCGAGTAAACGAGAGACCCAGTACTTC
TRBD2	-	TRBJ2-2	TRBV29-1	CSAVAGGQTGELFF	TGCAGCGCAGTAGCGGGAGGGCAAACCGGGGAGCTGTTTTTT
-	-	TRBJ2-4	TRBV5-4	CASSPPGTNIQYF	TGTGCCAGCAGCCCCCCCGGGACAAACATTCAGTACTTC
TRBD2	once	TRBJ2-5	TRBV20-1	CSATSKLAGVIIQTQYF	TGCAGTGCCACATCCAAACTAGCGGGAGTTATCATACAGACCCAGTACTTC
TRBD1	-	TRBJ2-5	TRBV29-1	CSVTRGQGETQYF	TGCAGCGTTACGCGGGGACAGGGTGAGACCCAGTACTTC
-	-	TRBJ1-2	TRBV30	CAWTLGTNYGYTF	TGTGCCTGGACCCTGGGCACCAACTATGGCTACACCTTC
-	-	TRBJ1-3	TRBV29-1	CSGGASGNTIYF	TGCAGCGGAGGGGCGTCTGGGAACACCATATATTTT
-	-	TRBJ1-1	TRBV9	CASSALSGNTEAFF	TGTGCCAGCAGCGCCCTTTCAGGGAACACTGAAGCTTTCTTT